This T cell receptor beta chain was observed in a study of T cell changes during pregnancy in multiple sclerosis. Clones were sequenced by immunoSEQ multiplex PCR, and TCRdb holds only the in-frame ones, with some missing. This sample has around 100,000 clones, with about 93% found just once. The CDR3 has 16 residues. The germline V gene encodes CDR1 SGHRS and CDR2 YFSETQ. The V end lost 7 bases, the J end lost 0 bases, and 14 bases lay between the germline ends. The sequence was obtained from a female donor with multiple sclerosis, enrolled in a pregnancy study. The source was peripheral blood, collected in the third trimester of pregnancy. The chain uses TRBV5-1 and TRBJ2-6, with D maybe TRBD1 (6 bases). The CDR3 protein is CASGQRSLSGANVLTF. CDR3 bases: TGCGCCAGCGGACAGAGATCACTCTCTGGGGCCAACGTCCTGACTTTC.